The clone carrying this TCR beta chain was observed a few times. Once RNA had been extracted, it was reverse transcribed into cDNA to act as the sequencing template. Clones were sequenced by immunoSEQ multiplex PCR, and TCRdb holds only the in-frame ones, with some missing. Of approximately 140,000 clones in the sample, around 47% are singletons; the top ten hold over 5.5%. The sample comes from a study of CD8+ T cells in alopecia areata. Study-wide context: Those patients who were treated received oral tofacitinib, which was given at 5 to 10 mg twice daily for moderate-to-severe alopecia areata.

CDR1 and CDR2 from the germline V gene are MDHEN and SYDVKM. Trimming left V 1 base short and J 2 bases short, with 4 bases between. The CDR3 spans 13 residues. The V call is TRBV28, the J call TRBJ2-3, with D hard to call. The sample was CD4+ T cells sorted from blood. This receptor was identified in a human donor with alopecia areata. CDR3 protein: CASSLSSTDTQYF. The CDR3 DNA is TGTGCCAGCAGTTTATCCTCCACAGATACGCAGTATTTT. The full variable domain, its missing parts supplied by reference TRBV28 and TRBJ2-3, is DVKVTQSSRYLVKRTGEKVFLECVQDMDHENMFWYRQDPGLGLRLIYFSYDVKMKEKGDIPEGYSVSREKKERFSLILESASTNQTSMYLCASSLSSTDTQYFGPGTRLTVL.